The text below deals with one T cell receptor (beta chain). The antigen remains undetermined. These data are taken from a study of Ad26.COV2.S vaccination and SARS-CoV-2 variants. Overall study context: Into the muscle, Ad26.COV2.S was dosed once or twice, 56 days apart. Study conclusions and caveats: Non-spike TCR breadth showed similarity between vaccine and placebo recipients. Placebo recipients showed lower spike-specific TCR breadth than vaccinees.

Treatment reported: 15 to 20 received Ad26.COV2.S at low or high dose, single or two shots; five or six received placebo; per-sample allocation not given. Collection of the samples took place on day 63 after the first injection of vaccine or placebo. The data were produced by immunoSEQ multiplex PCR, yet TCRdb's version contains in-frame clones alone and is incomplete. The sample shows 400,000 to 500,000 clones, approximately 90% of them seen only once. The V end was cut by 5 bases, the J end by 2 bases, with 14 bases between. This CDR3 is built from 15 residues. Germline V lookup: CDR1 LGHDT, CDR2 YNNKEL (reference sequence).

This receptor was taken from a person aged 18-60 years who received the Ad26.COV2.S COVID-19 vaccine or a placebo. The chain joins TRBV3-1 (or the pseudogene TRBV3-2) to TRBJ2-3; no clear D gene. This sample comprised peripheral blood, obtained in a trial of Ad26.COV2.S vaccine versus placebo. CDR3 bases: TGTGCCAGCAGCGTTAGTGGTCGGAACACAGATACGCAGTATTTT. Translated: CASSVSGRNTDTQYF.